This T cell receptor (beta chain) was captured in a study of type 1 and type 2 diabetes patients. Across the study: Participants included type 1 and type 2 diabetes patients plus nondiabetic controls. CD4+ or CD8+ T cells were positively selected from PBMCs with microbeads. General study findings and limits: Highly-expanded CD4+ clones were few in type 2 diabetes, median one, approximately 3.9% of reads.

PCR was run on genomic DNA. Amplification of the beta chain CDR3 used 30 forward and 13 reverse multiplex primers. TCRdb ran MiXCR on the multiplex PCR reads and lists one entry per CDR3 protein. This sample has 250,000 or so distinct CDR3 sequences, with approximately 45% found just once. Notes on this clonotype: Its antigen is not known.

The specimen was peripheral blood mononuclear cells (PBMCs). The source is a man between 18 and 29 years old with type 2 diabetes.

CDR3 in DNA: TGCGCCAGCAGCGGGACTAGCGGGATATCCTACGAGCAGTACTTC. Translated, it gives CASSGTSGISYEQYF. The rearrangement links TRBV5-1 to TRBJ2-7, with 13 bases fitting TRBD2. Germline assignment: CDR1 SGHRS and CDR2 YFSETQ. The CDR3 is made up of 15 amino acids. V lost 4 bases and J lost 1; bases outside the gene matches: 2.